The T cell receptor (beta chain) described here comes from a study of cytomegalovirus exposure and HLA in healthy donors. V was clipped by 0 bases and J by 1 base, with 7 bases between them. Germline lookup yields CDR1 SGHDT and CDR2 YYEEEE. The CDR3 contains 14 residues. Produced via immunoSEQ multiplex PCR; TCRdb's table is partial and in-frame only. The sample consists of under 250,000 clones, roughly 84% of them appearing once. The sequenced material came from PBMCs. This clonotype originated in a woman under 30 in good health and CMV-seropositive. This chain uses TRBV5-6 with TRBJ1-1, with a weak D call TRBD1 (5 bases). CDR3 nucleotides: TGTGCCAGCAGCTTGGAGGGGTGGAACACTGAAGCTTTCTTT. Protein: CASSLEGWNTEAFF.